This TCR beta chain was recovered during a study of OX40 agonist ivuxolimab in advanced cancers. At the level of the study: Patients achieving partial responses numbered three: one hepatocellular carcinoma case and two cutaneous melanoma cases.

The ends were cut back, 0 bases at V and 6 bases at J, with 13 bases in the middle. Germline lookup yields CDR1 SGHRS and CDR2 YFSETQ. CDR3 length: 14 residues. The protocol was immunoSEQ multiplex PCR, while the TCRdb copy is restricted to in-frame clones and leaves out a portion. The data contain tens of thousands of clones, roughly 85% of them singletons. Source: CD4+ or CD8+ T cells sorted from blood, taken in a trial of the OX40 agonist ivuxolimab. The rearrangement links TRBV5-1 to TRBJ2-7, with D perhaps TRBD1 (7 bases). This receptor was identified in an adult with an advanced solid tumor such as melanoma, head and neck, liver or kidney cancer. The CDR3 protein is CASSLARQGGEQYF. Here the CDR3 DNA reads TGCGCCAGCAGCTTGGCCAGACAGGGAGGCGAGCAGTACTTC.